This TCR beta chain was recovered during a study of blood T cell repertoires in COVID-19 (dated by TCRdb to the early 2020s). In terms of the full investigation: Samples covering the acute and convalescent phases of COVID-19 were provided by collaborators in the United States, Italy and Spain. The material from the prospective study consisted of cDNA or gDNA derived from T cells, B-cell-depleted T cells, or PBMCs. The dataset comprised deeply sampled blood TCRbeta repertoires from subjects exposed to, actively infected with, or recovered from COVID-19. The repertoires were released in a freely available public database intended as a resource for research on the immune response to SARS-CoV-2. Samples came from the ongoing ImmuneRACE study (first 160 participants) plus 1,254 subjects from 6 global collaborators. The sample metadata nearly always contained a de-identified subject ID, COVID-19 status, age in years and sex. HLA class I and class II types, where available, came from metadata supplied by the sample provider rather than from assay-based typing. The study at large found these results: The amount of clinical and demographic metadata varied by source and participant and was provided uncurated.

TCRbeta CDR3 regions were amplified from genomic DNA by means of the immunoSEQ Assay, a bias-controlled multiplex PCR. The authors' analysis ran thus. The number of nucleated cells in each sample was estimated from the amplification of reference gene primers within the assay. Sequence reads were collapsed and filtered to measure the absolute abundance of every unique TCRbeta CDR3 rearrangement. For each sample, productive Simpson clonality was calculated as the square root of Simpson's diversity index across productive rearrangements. TCRdb provides this immuneACCESS table in a form limited to in-frame rearrangements. Some clones are lacking; in checked studies, under half of them reflect an unresolved V gene, and why the rest are absent is not known. That table gives V, J and clone size, and the DNA gave D and trimming. Recorded for this sample are almost 65,000 clones; 70% to 90% of them occurred a single time. The biggest ten clones account for around 10% of the sample.

In the prospective study, participants were roughly 18 to 100 years old, resided in about two dozen geographic areas of the United States, and were enrolled through a virtual design. In the prospective study, cohorts were assigned on the basis of participant-reported clinical history obtained from a screening survey and a study questionnaire. Recovered participants in ImmuneRACE Cohort 3 were defined as having two consecutive negative NP/OP PCR tests, clearance from a healthcare professional, or resolution of symptoms. Each participant in the prospective study had whole blood, serum and a nasopharyngeal or oropharyngeal swab collected by mobile phlebotomists. Participants in the prospective study had the option to provide additional blood draws and questionnaires over a roughly 2-month period. Prospective study blood samples were shipped either frozen or at room temperature before DNA extraction.

Points on this clone: The target of this receptor is not known. The sample holds no much larger clone one base away, and base qualities are not on file.

For this chain, trimming is 6 bases at the V end and 6 bases at the J end, and the number of junction bases without a gene match is 11. From cysteine to phenylalanine, the CDR3 is 15 amino acids long. The read is trimmed to its CDR3 DNA, 45 bases read in frame from base 1. Looking up the germline V gene yields CDR1 MNHEY and CDR2 SVGAGI. The origin of this receptor is a woman in her thirties or forties who had recovered from COVID-19. The chain is encoded by TRBV6-5 joined to TRBJ2-7; 10 of the junction bases match TRBD1. Sequencing was performed on PBMCs or T cells enriched from blood (not recorded which). Here the CDR3 is given as CASSAPPGQGREQYF. The nucleotide sequence reads TGTGCCAGCAGCGCACCTCCGGGACAGGGGCGCGAGCAGTACTTC.